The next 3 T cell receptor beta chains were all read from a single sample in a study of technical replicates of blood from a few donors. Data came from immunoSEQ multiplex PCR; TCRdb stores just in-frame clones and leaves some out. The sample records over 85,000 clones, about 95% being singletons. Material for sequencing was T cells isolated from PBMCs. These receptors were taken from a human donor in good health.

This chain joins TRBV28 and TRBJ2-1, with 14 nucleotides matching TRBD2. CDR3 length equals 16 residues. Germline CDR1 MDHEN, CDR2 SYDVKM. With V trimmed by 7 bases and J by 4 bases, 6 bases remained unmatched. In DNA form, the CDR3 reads TGTGCCAGCACCCCTGGGACTAGCGGGAGATACAATGAGCAGTTCTTC. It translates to CASTPGTSGRYNEQFF.

CDR3: CASSLERTNEKLFF. The CDR3 DNA follows: TGTGCCAGCAGCTTAGAGAGAACTAATGAAAAACTGTTTTTT. This chain uses TRBV11-2 with TRBJ1-4, with D unresolved. Trimming shortened V by 0 bases and J by 1 base, and 3 bases separated the two germline ends. This CDR3 region has 14 residues. Germline CDR1 SGHAT, CDR2 FQNNGV. The full variable domain, its missing parts supplied by reference TRBV11-2 and TRBJ1-4, is EAGVAQSPRYKIIEKRQSVAFWCNPISGHATLYWYQQILGQGPKLLIQFQNNGVVDDSQLPKDRFSAERLKGVDSTLKIQPAKLEDSAVYLCASSLERTNEKLFFGSGTQLSVL.

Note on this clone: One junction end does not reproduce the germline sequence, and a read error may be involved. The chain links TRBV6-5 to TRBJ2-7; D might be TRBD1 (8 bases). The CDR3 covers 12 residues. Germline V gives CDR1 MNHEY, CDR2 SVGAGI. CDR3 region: CASLRPLTGEGF. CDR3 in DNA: TGTGCCAGTCTTCGACCACTGACAGGGGAGGGCTTC.